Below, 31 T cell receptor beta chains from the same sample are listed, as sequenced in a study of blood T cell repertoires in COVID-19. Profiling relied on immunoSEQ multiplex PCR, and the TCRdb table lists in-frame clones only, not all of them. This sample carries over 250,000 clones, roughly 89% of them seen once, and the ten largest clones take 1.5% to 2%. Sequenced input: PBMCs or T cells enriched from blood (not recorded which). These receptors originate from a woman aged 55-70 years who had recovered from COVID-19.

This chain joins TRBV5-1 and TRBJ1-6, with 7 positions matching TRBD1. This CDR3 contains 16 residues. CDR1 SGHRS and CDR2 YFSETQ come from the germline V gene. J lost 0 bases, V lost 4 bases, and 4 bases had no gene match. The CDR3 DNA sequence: TGCGCCAGCAGCCCGACAGGGAGCTCCTATAATTCACCCCTCCACTTT. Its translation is CASSPTGSSYNSPLHF.

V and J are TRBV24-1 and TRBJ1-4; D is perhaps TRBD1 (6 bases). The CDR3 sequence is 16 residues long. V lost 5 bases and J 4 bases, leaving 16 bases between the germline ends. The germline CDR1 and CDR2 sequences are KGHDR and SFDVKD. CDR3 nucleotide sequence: TGTGCCACCAGTGGCTCAGGGGATCCGAATAATGAAAAACTGTTTTTT. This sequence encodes CATSGSGDPNNEKLFF.

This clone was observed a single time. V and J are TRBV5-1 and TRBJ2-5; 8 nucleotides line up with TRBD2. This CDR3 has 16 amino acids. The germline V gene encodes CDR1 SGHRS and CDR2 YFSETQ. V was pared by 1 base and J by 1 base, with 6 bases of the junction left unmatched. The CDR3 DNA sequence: TGCGCCAGCAGCTTGTTAGCGGGGAATTTCCAAGAGACCCAGTACTTC. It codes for CASSLLAGNFQETQYF.

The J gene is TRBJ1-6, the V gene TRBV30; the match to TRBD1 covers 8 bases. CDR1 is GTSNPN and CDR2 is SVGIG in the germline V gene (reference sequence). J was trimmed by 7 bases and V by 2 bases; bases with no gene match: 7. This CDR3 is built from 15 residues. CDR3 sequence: CAWSPRTGPNSPLHF. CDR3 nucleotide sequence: TGTGCCTGGAGTCCTAGGACAGGGCCCAATTCACCCCTCCACTTT.

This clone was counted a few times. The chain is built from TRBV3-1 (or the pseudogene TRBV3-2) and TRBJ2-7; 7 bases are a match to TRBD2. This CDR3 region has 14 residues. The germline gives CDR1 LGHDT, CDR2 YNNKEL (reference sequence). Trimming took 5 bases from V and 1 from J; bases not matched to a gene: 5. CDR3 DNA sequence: TGTGCCAGCAGCAAATCGGGGGGATCCTACGAGCAGTACTTC. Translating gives CASSKSGGSYEQYF.

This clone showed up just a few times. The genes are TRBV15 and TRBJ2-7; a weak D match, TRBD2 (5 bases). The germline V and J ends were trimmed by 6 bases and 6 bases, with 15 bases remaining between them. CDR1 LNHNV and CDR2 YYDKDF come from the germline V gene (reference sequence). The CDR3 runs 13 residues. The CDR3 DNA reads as TGTGCCACCAGTCCTGAGCGGTGGGCCGAGCAGTACTTC. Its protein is CATSPERWAEQYF.

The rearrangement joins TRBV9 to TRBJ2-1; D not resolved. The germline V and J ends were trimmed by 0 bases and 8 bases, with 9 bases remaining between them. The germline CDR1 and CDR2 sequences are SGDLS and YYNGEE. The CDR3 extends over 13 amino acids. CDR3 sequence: CASSVALSYEQFF. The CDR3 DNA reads TGTGCCAGCAGCGTAGCGTTGAGCTATGAGCAGTTCTTC.

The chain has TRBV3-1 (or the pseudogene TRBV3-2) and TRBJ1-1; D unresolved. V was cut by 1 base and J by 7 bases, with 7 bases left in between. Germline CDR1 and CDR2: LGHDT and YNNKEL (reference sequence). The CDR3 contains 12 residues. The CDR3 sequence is CASSQVSSEAFF. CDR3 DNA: TGTGCCAGCAGCCAAGTTAGCAGTGAAGCTTTCTTT.

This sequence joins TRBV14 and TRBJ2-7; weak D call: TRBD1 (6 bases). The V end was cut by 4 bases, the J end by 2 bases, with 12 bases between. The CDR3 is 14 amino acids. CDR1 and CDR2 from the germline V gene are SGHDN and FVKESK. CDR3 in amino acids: CASSPDRSAYEQYF. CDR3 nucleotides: TGTGCCAGCAGCCCTGACAGGTCGGCCTACGAGCAGTACTTC. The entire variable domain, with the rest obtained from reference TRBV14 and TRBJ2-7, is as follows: EAGVTQFPSHSVIEKGQTVTLRCDPISGHDNLYWYRRVMGKEIKFLLHFVKESKQDESGMPNNRFLAERTGGTYSTLKVQPAELEDSGVYFCASSPDRSAYEQYFGPGTRLTVT.

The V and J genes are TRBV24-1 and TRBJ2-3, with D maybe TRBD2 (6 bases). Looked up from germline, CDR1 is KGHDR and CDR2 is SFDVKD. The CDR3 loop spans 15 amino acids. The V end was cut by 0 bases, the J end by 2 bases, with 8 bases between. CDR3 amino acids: CATSDLGTSTDTQYF. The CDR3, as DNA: TGTGCCACCAGTGATTTGGGGACTTCCACAGATACGCAGTATTTT.

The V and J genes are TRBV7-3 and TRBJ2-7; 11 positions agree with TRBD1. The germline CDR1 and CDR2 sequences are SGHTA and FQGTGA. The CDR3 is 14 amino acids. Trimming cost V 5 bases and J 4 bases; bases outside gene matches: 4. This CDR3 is CASSPGTGGYEQYF. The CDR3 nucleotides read TGTGCCAGCAGCCCCGGGACAGGGGGGTACGAGCAGTACTTC.

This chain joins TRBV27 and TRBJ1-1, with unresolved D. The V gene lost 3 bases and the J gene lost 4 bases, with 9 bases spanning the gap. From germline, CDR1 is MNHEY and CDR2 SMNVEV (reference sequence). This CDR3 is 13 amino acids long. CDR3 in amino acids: CASSFRRVTEAFF. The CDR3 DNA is TGTGCCAGCAGTTTCCGCCGGGTCACTGAAGCTTTCTTT.

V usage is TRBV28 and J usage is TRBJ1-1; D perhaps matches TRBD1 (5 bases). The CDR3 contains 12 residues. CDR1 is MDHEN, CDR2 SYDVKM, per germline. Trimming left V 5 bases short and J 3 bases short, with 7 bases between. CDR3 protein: CASSTGYTEAFF. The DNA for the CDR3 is TGTGCCAGCAGTACAGGCTACACTGAAGCTTTCTTT.

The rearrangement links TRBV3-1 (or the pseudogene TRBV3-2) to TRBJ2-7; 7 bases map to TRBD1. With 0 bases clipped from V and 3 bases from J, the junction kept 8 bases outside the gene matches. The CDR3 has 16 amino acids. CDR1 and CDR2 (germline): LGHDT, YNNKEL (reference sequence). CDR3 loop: CASSQDLTGRVYEQYF. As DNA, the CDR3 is TGTGCCAGCAGCCAAGATTTGACAGGGCGAGTCTACGAGCAGTACTTC.

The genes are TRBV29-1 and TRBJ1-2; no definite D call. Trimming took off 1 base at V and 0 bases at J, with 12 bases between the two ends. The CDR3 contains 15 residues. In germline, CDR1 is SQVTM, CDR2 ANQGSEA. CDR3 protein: CSVEARVGANYGYTF. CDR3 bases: TGCAGCGTTGAAGCCCGGGTGGGAGCTAACTATGGCTACACCTTC.

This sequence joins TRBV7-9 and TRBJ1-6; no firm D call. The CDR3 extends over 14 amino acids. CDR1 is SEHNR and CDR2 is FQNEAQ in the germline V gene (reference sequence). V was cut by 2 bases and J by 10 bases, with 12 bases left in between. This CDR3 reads CASSLSTAGSPLHF. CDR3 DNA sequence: TGTGCCAGCAGCTTATCTACAGCTGGATCACCCCTCCACTTT.

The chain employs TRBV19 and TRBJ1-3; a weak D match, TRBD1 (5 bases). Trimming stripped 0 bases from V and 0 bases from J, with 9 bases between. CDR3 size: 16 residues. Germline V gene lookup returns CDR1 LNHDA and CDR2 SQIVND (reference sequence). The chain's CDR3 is CASSIDGGPSGNTIYF. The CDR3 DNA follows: TGTGCCAGTAGTATAGACGGGGGTCCCTCTGGAAACACCATATATTTT.

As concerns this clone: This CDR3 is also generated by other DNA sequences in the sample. CDR3 sequence (DNA): TGTGCCAGCTCACCAAATGGCGGTGACACTGAAGCTTTCTTT. Translating it yields CASSPNGGDTEAFF. The chain carries TRBV18 and TRBJ1-1, with D unclear. V was pared by 2 bases and J by 3 bases, with 10 bases between. The CDR3 extends over 14 amino acids. CDR1 is KGHSH and CDR2 is LQKENI in the germline V gene.

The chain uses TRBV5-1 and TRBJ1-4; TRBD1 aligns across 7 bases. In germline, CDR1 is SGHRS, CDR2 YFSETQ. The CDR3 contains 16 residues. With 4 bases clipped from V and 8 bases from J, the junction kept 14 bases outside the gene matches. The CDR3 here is CASSLRRTGLGEKLFF. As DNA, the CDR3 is TGCGCCAGCAGCCTCAGGCGGACAGGTCTTGGGGAAAAACTGTTTTTT.

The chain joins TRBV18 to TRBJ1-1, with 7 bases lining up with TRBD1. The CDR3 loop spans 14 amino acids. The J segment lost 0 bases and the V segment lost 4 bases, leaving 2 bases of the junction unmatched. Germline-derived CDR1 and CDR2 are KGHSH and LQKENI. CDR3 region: CASSQGAMNTEAFF. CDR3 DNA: TGTGCCAGCTCACAGGGGGCGATGAACACTGAAGCTTTCTTT.

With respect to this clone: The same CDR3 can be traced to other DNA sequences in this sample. The CDR3 DNA reads TGTGCCAGTTCCGGGACAGTAAATCAGCCCCAGCATTTT. This encodes CASSGTVNQPQHF. This chain links TRBV19 with TRBJ1-5; TRBD1 matches 7 bases. The J segment lost 4 bases and the V segment lost 8 bases, leaving 5 bases of the junction unmatched. The germline V gene encodes CDR1 LNHDA and CDR2 SQIVND (reference sequence). The CDR3 is made up of 13 amino acids.

CDR3 sequence: CASSLTAGQGSGANVLTF. Written as DNA, the CDR3 is TGTGCCAGCAGCTTAACGGCAGGACAGGGGTCTGGGGCCAACGTCCTGACTTTC. The chain links TRBV7-3 to TRBJ2-6; the match to TRBD1 covers 9 bases. The V gene end was trimmed by 0 bases and the J gene end by 1 base; junction bases not matched to a gene: 4. Germline loops: CDR1 SGHTA, CDR2 FQGTGA. The CDR3 totals 18 residues.

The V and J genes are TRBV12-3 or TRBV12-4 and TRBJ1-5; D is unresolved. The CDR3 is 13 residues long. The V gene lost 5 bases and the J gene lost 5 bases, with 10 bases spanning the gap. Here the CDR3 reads CASSQKIDQPQHF. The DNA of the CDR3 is TGTGCCAGCAGTCAGAAAATCGATCAGCCCCAGCATTTT.

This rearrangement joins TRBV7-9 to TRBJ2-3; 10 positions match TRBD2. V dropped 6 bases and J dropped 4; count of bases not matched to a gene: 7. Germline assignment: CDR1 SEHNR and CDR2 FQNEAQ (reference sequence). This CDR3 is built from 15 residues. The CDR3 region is CASSFTSGTADTQYF. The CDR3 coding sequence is TGTGCCAGCAGTTTTACTAGCGGGACGGCAGATACGCAGTATTTT.

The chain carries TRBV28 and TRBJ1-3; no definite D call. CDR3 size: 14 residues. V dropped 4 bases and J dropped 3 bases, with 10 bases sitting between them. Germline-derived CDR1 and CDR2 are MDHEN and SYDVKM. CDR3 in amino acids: CASSSYSLGNTIYF. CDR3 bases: TGTGCCAGCAGTTCATACTCACTTGGAAACACCATATATTTT.

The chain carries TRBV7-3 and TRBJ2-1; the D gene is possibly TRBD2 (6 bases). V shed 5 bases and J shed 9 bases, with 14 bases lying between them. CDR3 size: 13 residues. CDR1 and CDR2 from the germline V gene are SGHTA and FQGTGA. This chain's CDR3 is CASSPGLSPEQFF. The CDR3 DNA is TGTGCCAGCAGCCCGGGACTTTCTCCTGAGCAGTTCTTC.

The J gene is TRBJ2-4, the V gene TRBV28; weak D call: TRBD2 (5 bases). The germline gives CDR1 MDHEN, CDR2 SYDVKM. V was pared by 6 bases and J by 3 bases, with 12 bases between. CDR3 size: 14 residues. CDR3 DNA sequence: TGTGCCAGCAGACCCCCGGGGAGCAAAAACATTCAGTACTTC. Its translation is CASRPPGSKNIQYF.

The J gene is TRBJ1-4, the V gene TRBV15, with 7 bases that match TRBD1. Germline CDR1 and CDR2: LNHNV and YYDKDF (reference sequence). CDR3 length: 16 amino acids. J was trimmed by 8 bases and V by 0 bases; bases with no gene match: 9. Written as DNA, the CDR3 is TGTGCCACCAGCAGAGACACAGGGGCGATCGTCGAAAAACTGTTTTTT. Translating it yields CATSRDTGAIVEKLFF.

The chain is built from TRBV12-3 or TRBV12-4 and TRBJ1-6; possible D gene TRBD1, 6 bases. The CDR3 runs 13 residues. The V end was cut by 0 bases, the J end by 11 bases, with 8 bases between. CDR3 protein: CASSLAAGAPLHF. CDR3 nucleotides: TGTGCCAGCAGTTTAGCGGCAGGGGCACCCCTCCACTTT.

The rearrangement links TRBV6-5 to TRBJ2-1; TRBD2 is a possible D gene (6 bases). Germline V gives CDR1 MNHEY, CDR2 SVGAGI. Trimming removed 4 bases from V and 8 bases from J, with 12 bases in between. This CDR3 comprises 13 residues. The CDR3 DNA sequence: TGTGCCAGCAGTTTGGGACTTGTCGATGAGCAGTTCTTC. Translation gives CASSLGLVDEQFF.

The CDR3 DNA is TGTGCCAGCAGTTCCTTACTGCTAGCTATGAATGAGCAGTTCTTC. Translating gives CASSSLLLAMNEQFF. The chain recombines TRBV5-6 with TRBJ2-1, with a possible D match to TRBD2 (5 bases). Trimming pared 5 bases from V and 7 bases from J, leaving 19 bases between. CDR1 is SGHDT and CDR2 is YYEEEE in the germline V gene. This CDR3 spans 15 amino acids.